These 30 T cell receptor beta chains came from one sample sequenced in a study of T cell responses to AZD1222 COVID-19 vaccine. Measured with immunoSEQ multiplex PCR; TCRdb has only the in-frame clones, and not every one. The sample consists of some 180,000 clones, 92% of them appearing once. Sequences were derived from peripheral blood, sampled on day 0 of AZD1222 vaccination. Receptors were obtained from an adult in good health.

This chain links TRBV11-3 with TRBJ2-2; D is undetermined. The CDR3 spans 13 residues. The germline gives CDR1 SGHNT, CDR2 YENEEA. Between the trimmed V and J ends, which lost 5 bases and 3 bases, there was a span of 7 bases. The CDR3 DNA reads TGTGCCAGCAGCCCCCGCGACACCGGGGAGCTGTTTTTT. It yields the protein CASSPRDTGELFF.

The rearrangement joins TRBV6-5 to TRBJ2-1, with 15 bases lining up with TRBD2. This CDR3 has 15 residues. Germline V lookup: CDR1 MNHEY, CDR2 SVGAGI. The J segment lost 9 bases and the V segment lost 6 bases, leaving 6 bases of the junction unmatched. Written as DNA, the CDR3 is TGTGCCAGCAGACCTGGACTAGCGGGAGGGGGTGAGCAGTTCTTC. Translation gives CASRPGLAGGGEQFF.

The chain uses TRBV6-1 and TRBJ1-5; no clear D. Deletions cut 4 bases from V and 6 bases from J, with 19 bases between. Germline loops: CDR1 MNHNS, CDR2 SASEGT. This CDR3 is built from 16 residues. The DNA for the CDR3 is TGTGCCAGCAGTGCCCGGACTGCGAGAGGCGTTCAGCCCCAGCATTTT. Encoded protein: CASSARTARGVQPQHF.

The J gene is TRBJ1-5, the V gene TRBV7-9; 9 nucleotides line up with TRBD1. V trimming: 1 base; J trimming: 2 bases; junction bases outside the gene matches: 0. Germline V gene lookup returns CDR1 SEHNR and CDR2 FQNEAQ (reference sequence). There are 15 residues in the CDR3. The CDR3 here is CASSLGTGGNQPQHF. As DNA, the CDR3 is TGTGCCAGCAGCTTAGGGACAGGGGGCAATCAGCCCCAGCATTTT.

The J gene is TRBJ2-5, the V gene TRBV2; 10 bases align to TRBD2. CDR3 size: 17 residues. In germline, CDR1 is SNHLY, CDR2 FYNNEI. Trimming took 10 bases from V and 5 from J; bases not matched to a gene: 19. The CDR3 DNA sequence: TGTGCCATCCCCTCCCCAGCGGGAGGGGCTGTGGAGGAGACCCAGTACTTC. Translation: CAIPSPAGGAVEETQYF.

This clone has more than one count but fewer than ten. V usage is TRBV30 and J usage is TRBJ1-6, with unresolved D. The CDR3 runs to 14 residues. Between the trimmed V and J ends, which lost 1 base and 6 bases, there was a span of 10 bases. Germline CDR1 reads GTSNPN; CDR2 reads SVGIG (reference sequence). The CDR3 DNA sequence: TGTGCCTGGAGTGAAGAATTTTTTAATTCACCCCTCCACTTT. The encoded protein is CAWSEEFFNSPLHF.

The chain combines TRBV3-1 (or the pseudogene TRBV3-2) with TRBJ2-1, with D tentatively TRBD2 (6 bases). The V gene lost 1 base and the J gene lost 2 bases, with 9 bases spanning the gap. This CDR3 has 15 residues. Germline V gives CDR1 LGHDT, CDR2 YNNKEL (reference sequence). CDR3 amino acids: CASSQGTGAYNEQFF. The CDR3 DNA is TGTGCCAGCAGCCAAGGAACGGGGGCCTACAATGAGCAGTTCTTC.

V gene TRBV7-2 combines with J gene TRBJ1-5; no clear D. In germline, CDR1 is SGHTA, CDR2 FQGNSA. Trimming stripped 5 bases from V and 2 bases from J, with 10 bases between. The CDR3 is made up of 14 amino acids. The CDR3 spells CASSEVGGNQPQHF. CDR3 nucleotides: TGTGCCAGCAGCGAGGTAGGAGGCAATCAGCCCCAGCATTTT.

The count of this clone is one. The chain joins TRBV5-4 to TRBJ2-2; TRBD1 or TRBD2 may be the D gene (5 bases each). This CDR3 region has 14 residues. Trimming took off 4 bases at V and 0 bases at J, with 7 bases between the two ends. The germline gives CDR1 SGHNT, CDR2 YYREEE (reference sequence). For the CDR3, the DNA is TGTGCCAGCAGCCTGGGACCGAACACCGGGGAGCTGTTTTTT. Translating gives CASSLGPNTGELFF. The full variable domain, with the rest looked up from reference TRBV5-4 and TRBJ2-2, is ETGVTQSPTHLIKTRGQQVTLRCSSQSGHNTVSWYQQALGQGPQFIFQYYREEENGRGNFPPRFSGLQFPNYSSELNVNALELDDSALYLCASSLGPNTGELFFGEGSRLTVL.

The genes are TRBV6-5 and TRBJ1-1, with a weak D call TRBD1 (5 bases). V lost 8 bases, J lost 2 bases, and 18 bases lay in between. The CDR3 totals 15 residues. Germline CDR1 and CDR2: MNHEY and SVGAGI. The CDR3 here is CASSSGGALNTEAFF. CDR3 DNA: TGTGCCAGCTCCTCGGGAGGGGCGTTAAACACTGAAGCTTTCTTT.

DNA of the CDR3: TGTGCCGCCCGTGGGACAGGGAAATGGTACTATGGCTACACCTTC. Its protein is CAARGTGKWYYGYTF. This chain links TRBV6-5 with TRBJ1-2; 9 bases agree with TRBD1. This CDR3 region has 15 residues. The V segment lost 11 bases and the J segment 3 bases; nucleotides outside the gene matches: 13. CDR1 MNHEY and CDR2 SVGAGI come from the germline V gene.

The chain combines TRBV6-6 with TRBJ1-5; D gene unclear. The CDR3 extends over 11 amino acids. Germline assignment: CDR1 MNHNY and CDR2 SVGAGI (reference sequence). V gave up 6 bases and J gave up 1 base, with 1 base separating them. The CDR3 reads CASRSNQPQHF. CDR3 nucleotides: TGTGCCAGCAGAAGCAATCAGCCCCAGCATTTT.

The chain has TRBV2 and TRBJ1-1, with 7 bases lining up with TRBD1. The J segment lost 7 bases and the V segment lost 4 bases, leaving 9 bases of the junction unmatched. CDR1 SNHLY and CDR2 FYNNEI come from the germline V gene. The CDR3 loop spans 14 amino acids. CDR3 nucleotide sequence: TGTGCCAGCAGTGGACAGGGAAGCAGTGTTGAAGCTTTCTTT. Translating it yields CASSGQGSSVEAFF. Full variable domain (rest looked up from reference TRBV2 and TRBJ1-1): EPEVTQTPSHQVTQMGQEVILRCVPISNHLYFYWYRQILGQKVEFLVSFYNNEISEKSEIFDDQFSVERPDGSNFTLKIRSTKLEDSAMYFCASSGQGSSVEAFFGQGTRLTVV.

V is TRBV12-2 and J is TRBJ1-5; TRBD1, the D gene given by the table, was not confirmed from the DNA. TRBV12-2 is flagged as a pseudogene. CDR3 length: 13 residues. Here the CDR3 reads CASRGDNNQPQHF. The CDR3, as DNA: TGTGCAAGTCGAGGGGACAACAATCAGCCCCAGCATTTT.

V and J are TRBV7-8 and TRBJ2-1, with 8 bases matching TRBD2. This CDR3 has 17 amino acids. The germline V gene has CDR1 SGHVS and CDR2 FQNEAQ. The trim removed 4 bases at V and 0 bases at J, leaving 8 bases unmatched. The CDR3: CASSSRTSPFSYNEQFF. The CDR3 nucleotides are TGTGCCAGCAGCTCGAGGACTAGCCCCTTCTCCTACAATGAGCAGTTCTTC.

J is TRBJ2-5 and V is TRBV6-5; 8 positions agree with TRBD2. V shed 0 bases and J 2 bases; nucleotides not matched to a gene: 2. The CDR3 covers 15 residues. Germline CDR1 MNHEY, CDR2 SVGAGI. The CDR3 DNA follows: TGTGCCAGCAGTTACTCTGGGACTAGACAAGAGACCCAGTACTTC. It is translated as CASSYSGTRQETQYF.

The J gene is TRBJ2-3, the V gene TRBV19; 10 nucleotides align to TRBD2. There are 16 residues in the CDR3. Per the germline V gene, CDR1 is LNHDA and CDR2 is SQIVND (reference sequence). The V gene end was trimmed by 2 bases and the J gene end by 3 bases; junction bases not matched to a gene: 5. This CDR3 reads CASSIKLAGVTDTQYF. The CDR3 DNA follows: TGTGCCAGTAGTATAAAGCTAGCGGGAGTGACAGATACGCAGTATTTT. Using reference TRBV19 and TRBJ2-3 for the parts outside the CDR3, the full variable domain is DGGITQSPKYLFRKEGQNVTLSCEQNLNHDAMYWYRQDPGQGLRLIYYSQIVNDFQKGDIAEGYSVSREKKESFPLTVTSAQKNPTAFYLCASSIKLAGVTDTQYFGPGTRLTVL.

This chain links TRBV5-4 with TRBJ2-7; 7 positions agree with TRBD2. CDR1 and CDR2 (germline): SGHNT, YYREEE (reference sequence). The trim removed 4 bases at V and 3 bases at J, leaving 10 bases unmatched. This CDR3 has 15 residues. The CDR3 DNA reads as TGTGCCAGCAGCCCCCGGGAGGTCGGTTTCTACGAGCAGTACTTC. Its protein product is CASSPREVGFYEQYF.

CDR3 sequence (DNA): TGTGCCAGCAGCCGGGGACAGGGGGCCGCTCAGCCCCAGCATTTT. Amino acids: CASSRGQGAAQPQHF. V gene TRBV7-9 combines with J gene TRBJ1-5; 12 bases agree with TRBD1. CDR3 size: 15 residues. Germline V lookup: CDR1 SEHNR, CDR2 FQNEAQ (reference sequence). The J segment lost 6 bases and the V segment lost 5 bases, leaving 5 bases of the junction unmatched.

The J gene is TRBJ1-2, the V gene TRBV3-1 (or the pseudogene TRBV3-2), with D unclear. Per germline, CDR1 LGHDT and CDR2 YNNKEL (reference sequence). Trimming stripped 0 bases from V and 1 base from J, with 6 bases between. The length of the CDR3 is 14 residues. CDR3 sequence: CASSQEGINYGYTF. The CDR3 region has the DNA TGTGCCAGCAGCCAAGAAGGGATTAACTATGGCTACACCTTC.

The rearrangement joins TRBV5-1 to TRBJ2-7; 8 bases fit TRBD2. CDR3 length equals 15 residues. CDR1 and CDR2 (germline): SGHRS, YFSETQ. V was pared by 4 bases and J by 5 bases, with 11 bases of the junction left unmatched. CDR3 in DNA: TGCGCCAGCAGCCCCCAGCGGGGGTCAGGCAACGAGCAGTACTTC. This translates into CASSPQRGSGNEQYF.

CDR3 loop: CASGTGRVQPQHF. The CDR3 nucleotides read TGTGCCAGCGGGACAGGGAGGGTTCAGCCCCAGCATTTT. This rearrangement joins TRBV19 to TRBJ1-5; TRBD1 matches 9 bases. The V gene's germline CDR1 is LNHDA and CDR2 SQIVND (reference sequence). Unmatched junction bases numbered 6, after V lost 9 bases and J lost 6 bases. This CDR3 has 13 amino acids.

The chain joins TRBV18 to TRBJ2-2, with D possibly matching TRBD2 (5 bases). The CDR3 spans 15 residues. V shed 0 bases and J shed 7 bases, with 12 bases lying between them. Germline assignment: CDR1 KGHSH and CDR2 LQKENI. This chain's CDR3 is CASSPPNGENGELFF. Written as DNA, the CDR3 is TGTGCCAGCTCACCACCCAACGGGGAAAACGGGGAGCTGTTTTTT.

As DNA, the CDR3 is TGCGCCAGCAGCTTGGGAGCCGCGGCGGGGGATGGCTACACCTTC. The encoded protein is CASSLGAAAGDGYTF. The rearrangement joins TRBV5-1 to TRBJ1-2; D may be TRBD1 (5 bases). V lost 0 bases, J lost 6 bases, and 15 bases lay in between. The CDR3 is 15 residues long. Germline CDR1 is SGHRS and CDR2 is YFSETQ.

V usage is TRBV7-6 and J usage is TRBJ2-7; D possibly matches TRBD1 or TRBD2 (5 bases each). Germline loops: CDR1 SGHVS, CDR2 FNYEAQ. Trimming stripped 2 bases from V and 7 bases from J, with 21 bases between. The CDR3 contains 16 residues. The CDR3 DNA is TGTGCCAGCAGCTTACGTGTTTGGGGGAAAGGAGGAGAGCAGTACTTC. It codes for CASSLRVWGKGGEQYF. Full variable domain (outside the CDR3, taken from reference TRBV7-6 and TRBJ2-7): GAGVSQSPRYKVTKRGQDVALRCDPISGHVSLYWYRQALGQGPEFLTYFNYEAQQDKSGLPNDRFSAERPEGSISTLTIQRTEQRDSAMYRCASSLRVWGKGGEQYFGPGTRLTVT.

The chain recombines TRBV1 with TRBJ2-7; no DNA check was done on the table's D call, TRBD2. TRBV1 is a listed pseudogene. This CDR3 has 15 residues. The CDR3 coding sequence is TGCACCAGCAGCCAAGTGGCTAGCGGGGGTTACGAGCAGTACGTC. This translates into CTSSQVASGGYEQYV.

CDR3 coding DNA: TGCGCCAGCAGTACTCGGACAGGGGGCCGGGAAGAGCAGTACTTC. Encoded protein: CASSTRTGGREEQYF. The V gene is TRBV10-1, the J gene TRBJ2-7, with 11 bases identical to TRBD1. Germline trimming cut 5 bases from V and 7 bases from J; bases unmatched to any gene: 10. The germline V gene encodes CDR1 WNHNN and CDR2 SYGVQD (reference sequence). This CDR3 is built from 15 residues.

V gene TRBV3-1 (or the pseudogene TRBV3-2) combines with J gene TRBJ2-7, with D possibly matching TRBD2 (6 bases). The CDR3 extends over 15 amino acids. Germline-derived CDR1 and CDR2 are LGHDT and YNNKEL (reference sequence). With 4 bases removed from V and 3 bases from J, the gap between germline ends came to 16 bases. CDR3 DNA: TGTGCCAGCAGCCGCCCGGGAGACCGTAGCTACGAGCAGTACTTC. Protein: CASSRPGDRSYEQYF.

The chain employs TRBV18 and TRBJ2-1; D is perhaps TRBD1 (5 bases). The CDR3 is 13 amino acids. From germline, CDR1 is KGHSH and CDR2 LQKENI. V dropped 4 bases and J dropped 5 bases, with 9 bases sitting between them. This chain's CDR3 is CASSLGHNNEQFF. DNA of the CDR3: TGTGCCAGCTCACTAGGACATAACAATGAGCAGTTCTTC.

The chain carries TRBV5-4 and TRBJ2-2; TRBD1 aligns across 7 bases. V was clipped by 3 bases and J by 5 bases; unmatched bases: 1. This CDR3 contains 13 residues. Germline V lookup: CDR1 SGHNT, CDR2 YYREEE (reference sequence). CDR3 region: CASSSQGTGELFF. The CDR3 DNA reads as TGTGCCAGCAGCTCACAGGGGACCGGGGAGCTGTTTTTT.